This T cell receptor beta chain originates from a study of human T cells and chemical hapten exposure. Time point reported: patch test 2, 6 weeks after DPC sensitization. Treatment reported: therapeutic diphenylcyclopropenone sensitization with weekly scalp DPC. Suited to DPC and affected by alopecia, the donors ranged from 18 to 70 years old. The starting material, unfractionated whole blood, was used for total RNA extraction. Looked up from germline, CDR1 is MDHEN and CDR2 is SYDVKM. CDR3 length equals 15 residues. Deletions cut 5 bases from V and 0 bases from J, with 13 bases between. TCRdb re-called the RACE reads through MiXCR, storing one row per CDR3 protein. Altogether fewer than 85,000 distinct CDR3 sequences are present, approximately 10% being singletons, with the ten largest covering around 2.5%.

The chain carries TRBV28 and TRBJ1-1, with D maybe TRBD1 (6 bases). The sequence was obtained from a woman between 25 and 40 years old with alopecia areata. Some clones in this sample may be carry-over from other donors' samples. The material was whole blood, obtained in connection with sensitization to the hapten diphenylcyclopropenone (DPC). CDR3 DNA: TGTGCCAGCAGTACGGGGGCAGGACTGAACACTGAAGCTTTCTTT. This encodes CASSTGAGLNTEAFF.